Below, one TCR beta chain is given with its context. Recruits, aged about 18 to 95 years, lived in some 25 US areas. Assignments of participants to cohorts depended upon their own reported clinical history. This table comes from immunoSEQ multiplex PCR, and its TCRdb copy is limited to in-frame clones, with some not included. This sample has a few hundred thousand clones, with 86% found just once. The data were taken from a study of blood T cell repertoires in COVID-19. Study background: Sites across the United States, Italy and Spain contributed samples from acute and convalescent COVID-19. PBMCs, B-cell-depleted T cells, or T cells were the source of the cDNA or gDNA that made up the material.

This CDR3 region has 13 residues. Trimming took 6 bases from V and 2 from J; bases not matched to a gene: 3. Germline assignment: CDR1 MNHEY and CDR2 SVGAGI. The receptor's source is a woman aged 25 to 45 who had been exposed to COVID-19. The specimen sequenced was PBMCs or T cells enriched from blood (not recorded which). The V call is TRBV6-5, the J call TRBJ1-2; 7 nucleotides match TRBD1. The CDR3 spells CASRQGQNYGYTF. The CDR3 region has the DNA TGTGCCAGCAGACAGGGGCAGAACTATGGCTACACCTTC.